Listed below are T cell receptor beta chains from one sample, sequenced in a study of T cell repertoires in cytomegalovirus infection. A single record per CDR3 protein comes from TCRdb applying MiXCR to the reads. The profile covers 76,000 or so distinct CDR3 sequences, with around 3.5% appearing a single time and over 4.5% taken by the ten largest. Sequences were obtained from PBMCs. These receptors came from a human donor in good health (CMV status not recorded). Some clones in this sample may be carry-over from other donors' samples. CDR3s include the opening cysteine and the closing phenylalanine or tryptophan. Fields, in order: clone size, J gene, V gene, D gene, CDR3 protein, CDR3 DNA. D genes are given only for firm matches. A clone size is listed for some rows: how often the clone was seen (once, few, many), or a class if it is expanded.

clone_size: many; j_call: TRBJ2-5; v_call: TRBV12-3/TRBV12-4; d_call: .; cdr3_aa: CASSFYGNRQETQYF; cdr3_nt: TGTGCCAGCAGTTTTTACGGGAACCGCCAAGAGACCCAGTACTTC
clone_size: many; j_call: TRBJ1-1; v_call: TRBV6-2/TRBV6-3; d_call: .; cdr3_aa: CASRDVNTEAFF; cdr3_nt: TGTGCCAGCAGGGATGTGAACACTGAAGCTTTCTTT
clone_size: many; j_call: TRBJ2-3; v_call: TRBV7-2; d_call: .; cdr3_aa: CASSLYGTDTQYF; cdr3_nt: TGTGCCAGCAGCTTATACGGAACAGATACGCAGTATTTT
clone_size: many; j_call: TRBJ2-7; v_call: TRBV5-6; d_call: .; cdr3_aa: CASRTTGSAYYEQYF; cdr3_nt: TGTGCCAGCAGGACTACCGGGTCGGCGTACTACGAGCAGTACTTC
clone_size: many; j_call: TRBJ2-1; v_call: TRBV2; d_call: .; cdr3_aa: CASTSEGGSLNEQFF; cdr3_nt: TGTGCCAGCACCTCGGAGGGAGGTAGCCTCAATGAGCAGTTCTTC
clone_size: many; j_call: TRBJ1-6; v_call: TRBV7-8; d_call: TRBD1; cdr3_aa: CASSLDRPGGNSPLHF; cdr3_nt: TGTGCCAGCAGCTTAGATCGTCCAGGGGGTAATTCACCCCTCCACTTT
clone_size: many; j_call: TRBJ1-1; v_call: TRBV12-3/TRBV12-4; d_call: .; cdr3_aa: CASRAVHEAFF; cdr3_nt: TGTGCCAGCAGGGCCGTCCATGAAGCTTTCTTT
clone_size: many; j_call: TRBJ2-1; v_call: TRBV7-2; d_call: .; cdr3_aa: CASSPTQGYEQFF; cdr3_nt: TGTGCCAGCAGCCCCACGCAGGGGTATGAGCAGTTCTTC
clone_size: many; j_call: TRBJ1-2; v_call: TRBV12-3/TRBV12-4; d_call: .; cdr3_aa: CASSLVGGSGYGYTF; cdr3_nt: TGTGCCAGCAGTTTGGTCGGCGGGTCCGGCTATGGCTACACCTTC
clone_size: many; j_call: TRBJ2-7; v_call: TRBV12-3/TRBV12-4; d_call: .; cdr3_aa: CASSFQGNYEQYF; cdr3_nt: TGTGCCAGCAGTTTCCAGGGGAACTACGAGCAGTACTTC
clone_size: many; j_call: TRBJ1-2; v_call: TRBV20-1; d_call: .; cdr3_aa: CSAKTTGGYTF; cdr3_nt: TGCAGTGCAAAAACCACGGGAGGCTACACCTTC
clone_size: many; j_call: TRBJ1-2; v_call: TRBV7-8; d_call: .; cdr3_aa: CASSLDIGAGGYTF; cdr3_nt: TGTGCCAGCAGCTTAGATATAGGGGCTGGAGGCTACACCTTC
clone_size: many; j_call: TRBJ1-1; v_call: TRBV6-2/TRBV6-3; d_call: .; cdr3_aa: CASSYRGGSTEAFF; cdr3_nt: TGTGCCAGCAGTTACCGGGGGGGGAGTACTGAAGCTTTCTTT
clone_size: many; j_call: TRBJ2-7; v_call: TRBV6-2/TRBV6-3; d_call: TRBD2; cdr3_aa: CASRLTSANYEQYF; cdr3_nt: TGTGCCAGCCGACTGACTAGCGCAAATTACGAGCAGTACTTC
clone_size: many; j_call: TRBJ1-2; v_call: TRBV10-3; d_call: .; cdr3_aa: CAISQPFNVGGVSYTF; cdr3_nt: TGTGCCATCAGCCAGCCCTTCAATGTGGGGGGGGTAAGCTACACCTTC
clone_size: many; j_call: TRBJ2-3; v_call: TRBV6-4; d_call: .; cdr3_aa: CASSHEATGTDTQYF; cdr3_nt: TGTGCCAGCAGTCATGAGGCCACTGGGACAGATACGCAGTATTTT
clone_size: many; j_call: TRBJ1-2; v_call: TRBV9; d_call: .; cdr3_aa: CASSARRMGDNYGYTF; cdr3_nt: TGTGCCAGCAGCGCCCGGCGGATGGGGGATAACTATGGCTACACCTTC
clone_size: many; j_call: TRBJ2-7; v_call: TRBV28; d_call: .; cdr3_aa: CASSLNTGPYEQYF; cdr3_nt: TGTGCCAGCAGTTTAAACACAGGGCCCTACGAGCAGTACTTC
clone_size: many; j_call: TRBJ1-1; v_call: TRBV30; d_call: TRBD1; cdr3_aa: CAWKKGGKEAFF; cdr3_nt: TGTGCCTGGAAGAAAGGGGGCAAAGAGGCTTTCTTT
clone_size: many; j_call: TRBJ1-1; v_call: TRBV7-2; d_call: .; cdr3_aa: CASSLRGVNTEAFF; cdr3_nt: TGTGCCAGCAGCTTGAGGGGAGTGAACACTGAAGCTTTCTTT
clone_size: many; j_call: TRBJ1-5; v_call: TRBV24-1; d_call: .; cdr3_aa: CATSDPYSTGQPQHF; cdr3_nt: TGTGCCACCAGTGACCCTTACTCGACGGGGCAGCCCCAGCATTTT
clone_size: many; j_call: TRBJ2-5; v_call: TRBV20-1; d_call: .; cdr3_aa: CSAISGMGVWETQYF; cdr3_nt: TGCAGTGCTATTTCGGGGATGGGGGTTTGGGAGACCCAGTACTTC
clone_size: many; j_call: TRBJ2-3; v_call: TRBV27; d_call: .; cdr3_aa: CASMAYTDTQYF; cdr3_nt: TGTGCCAGCATGGCTTACACAGATACGCAGTATTTT
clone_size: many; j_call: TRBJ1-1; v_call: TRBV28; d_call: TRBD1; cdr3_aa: CASSPVEGARKWSEAFF; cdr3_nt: TGTGCCAGCAGCCCAGTGGAGGGGGCGAGGAAATGGTCTGAAGCTTTCTTT
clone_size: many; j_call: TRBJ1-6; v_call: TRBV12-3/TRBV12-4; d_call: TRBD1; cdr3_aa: CAVGQLETGNSPLHF; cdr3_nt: TGTGCCGTGGGACAGCTCGAGACTGGAAATTCACCCCTCCACTTT
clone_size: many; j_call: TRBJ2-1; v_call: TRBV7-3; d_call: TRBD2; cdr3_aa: CASSLRSSGGANEQFF; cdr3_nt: TGTGCCAGCAGCTTACGCTCTAGCGGGGGGGCCAATGAGCAGTTCTTC
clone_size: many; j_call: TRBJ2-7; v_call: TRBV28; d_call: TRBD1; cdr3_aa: CASSRTGALTYEQYF; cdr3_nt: TGTGCCAGCAGCCGAACAGGGGCCTTAACCTACGAGCAGTACTTC
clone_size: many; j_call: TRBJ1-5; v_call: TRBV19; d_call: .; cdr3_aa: CASSMTDRFPQHF; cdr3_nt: TGTGCCAGTAGTATGACGGATCGGTTTCCCCAGCATTTT
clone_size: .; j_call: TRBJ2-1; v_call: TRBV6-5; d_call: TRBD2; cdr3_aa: CASSTTSGGASDNEQFF; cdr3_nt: TGTGCCAGCAGTACAACTAGCGGGGGGGCTTCCGACAATGAGCAGTTCTTC
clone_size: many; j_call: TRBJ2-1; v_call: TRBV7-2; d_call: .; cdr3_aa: CASSLVRGRENEQFF; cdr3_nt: TGTGCCAGCAGCTTAGTCAGGGGTAGGGAAAATGAGCAGTTCTTC
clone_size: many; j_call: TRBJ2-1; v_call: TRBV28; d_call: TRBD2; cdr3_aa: CASRVLAGVYNEQFF; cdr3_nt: TGTGCCAGCAGGGTATTAGCGGGGGTATACAATGAGCAGTTCTTC
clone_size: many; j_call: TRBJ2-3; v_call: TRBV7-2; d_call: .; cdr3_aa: CASSLVPENTQYF; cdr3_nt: TGTGCCAGCAGCTTAGTCCCGGAGAATACGCAGTATTTT
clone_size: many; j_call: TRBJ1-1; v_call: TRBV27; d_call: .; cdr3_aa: CASSLFAGLVTEAFF; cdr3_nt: TGTGCCAGCAGTTTATTTGCTGGGTTGGTCACTGAAGCTTTCTTT
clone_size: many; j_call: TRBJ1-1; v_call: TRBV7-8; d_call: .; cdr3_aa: CASSYRPTGPLNTEAFF; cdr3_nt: TGTGCCAGCAGCTACCGCCCGACAGGACCCCTGAACACTGAAGCTTTCTTT
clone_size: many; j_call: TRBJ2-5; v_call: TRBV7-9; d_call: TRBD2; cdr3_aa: CASTMRISGVETQYF; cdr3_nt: TGTGCCAGCACGATGCGAATTAGCGGGGTTGAGACCCAGTACTTC
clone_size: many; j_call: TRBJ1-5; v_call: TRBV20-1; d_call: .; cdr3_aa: CSAEGFVPGEFGENQPQHF; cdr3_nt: TGCAGTGCTGAAGGTTTTGTTCCAGGGGAGTTTGGTGAGAATCAGCCCCAGCATTTT
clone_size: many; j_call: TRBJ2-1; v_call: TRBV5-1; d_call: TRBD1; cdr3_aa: CASSLDRGADEQFF; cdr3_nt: TGCGCCAGCAGCTTGGACAGGGGTGCGGATGAGCAGTTCTTC
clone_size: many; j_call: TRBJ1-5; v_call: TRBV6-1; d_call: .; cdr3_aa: CASSEGAGGQTQHF; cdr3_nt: TGTGCCAGCAGTGAAGGAGCTGGTGGGCAGACCCAGCATTTT
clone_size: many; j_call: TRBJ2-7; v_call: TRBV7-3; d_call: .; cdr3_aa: CASSLMAGPPYEQYF; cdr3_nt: TGTGCCAGCAGCTTAATGGCAGGGCCTCCCTACGAGCAGTACTTC
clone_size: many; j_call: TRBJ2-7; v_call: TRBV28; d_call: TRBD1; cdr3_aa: CASSSPGQKTDEYF; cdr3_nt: TGTGCCAGCAGTTCGCCGGGACAGAAAACCGATGAGTACTTC
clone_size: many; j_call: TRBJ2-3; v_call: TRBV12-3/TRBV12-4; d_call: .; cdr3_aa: CASSSGTTLSTDTQYF; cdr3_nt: TGTGCCAGCAGTTCTGGGACGACCCTTAGCACAGATACGCAGTATTTT
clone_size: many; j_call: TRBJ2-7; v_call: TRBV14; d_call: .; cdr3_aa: CASSPIWSYEQYF; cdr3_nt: TGTGCCAGCAGCCCTATATGGTCCTACGAGCAGTACTTC
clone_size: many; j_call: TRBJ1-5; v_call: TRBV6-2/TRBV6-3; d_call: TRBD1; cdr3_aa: CASSQGTEYGPQHF; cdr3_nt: TGTGCCAGCAGTCAAGGGACAGAGTATGGCCCCCAGCATTTT
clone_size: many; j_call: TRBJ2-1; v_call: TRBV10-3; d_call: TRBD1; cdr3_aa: CATQGQGSYNEQFF; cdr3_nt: TGTGCCACACAAGGACAGGGCTCCTACAATGAGCAGTTCTTC
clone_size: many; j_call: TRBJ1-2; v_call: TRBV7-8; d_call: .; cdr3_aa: CASSLAPRAGVYTF; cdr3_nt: TGTGCCAGCAGCTTAGCCCCCAGGGCCGGAGTCTACACCTTC